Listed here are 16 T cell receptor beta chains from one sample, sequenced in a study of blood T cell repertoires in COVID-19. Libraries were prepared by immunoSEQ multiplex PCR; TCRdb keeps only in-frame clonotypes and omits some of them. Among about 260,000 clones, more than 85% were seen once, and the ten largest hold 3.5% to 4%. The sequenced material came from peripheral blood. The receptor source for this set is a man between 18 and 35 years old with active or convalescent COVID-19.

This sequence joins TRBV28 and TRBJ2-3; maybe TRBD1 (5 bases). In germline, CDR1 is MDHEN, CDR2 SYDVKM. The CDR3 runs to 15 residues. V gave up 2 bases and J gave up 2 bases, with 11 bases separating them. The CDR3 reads CASSLSQGDTDTQYF. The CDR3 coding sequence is TGTGCCAGCAGTTTAAGTCAGGGCGACACAGATACGCAGTATTTT. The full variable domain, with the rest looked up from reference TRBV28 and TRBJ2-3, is DVKVTQSSRYLVKRTGEKVFLECVQDMDHENMFWYRQDPGLGLRLIYFSYDVKMKEKGDIPEGYSVSREKKERFSLILESASTNQTSMYLCASSLSQGDTDTQYFGPGTRLTVL.

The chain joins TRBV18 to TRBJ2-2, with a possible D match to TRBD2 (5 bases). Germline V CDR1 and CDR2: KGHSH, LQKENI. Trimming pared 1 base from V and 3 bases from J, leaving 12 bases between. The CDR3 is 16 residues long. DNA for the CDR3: TGTGCCAGCTCACCACAACTAGTTAGCTACACCGGGGAGCTGTTTTTT. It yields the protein CASSPQLVSYTGELFF.

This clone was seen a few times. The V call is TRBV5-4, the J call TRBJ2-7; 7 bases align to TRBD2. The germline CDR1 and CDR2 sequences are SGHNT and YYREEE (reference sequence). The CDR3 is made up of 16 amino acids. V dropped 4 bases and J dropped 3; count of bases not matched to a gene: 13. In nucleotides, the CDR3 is TGTGCCAGCAGCCCCCTCGGGGGGTCCCCCCTCTACGAGCAGTACTTC. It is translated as CASSPLGGSPLYEQYF.

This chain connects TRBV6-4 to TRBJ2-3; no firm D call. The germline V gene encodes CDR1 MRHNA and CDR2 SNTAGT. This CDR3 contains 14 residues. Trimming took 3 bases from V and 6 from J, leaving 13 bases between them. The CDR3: CASSDFRVLDTQYF. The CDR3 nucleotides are TGTGCCAGCAGTGATTTTCGGGTTTTGGATACGCAGTATTTT.

CDR3 coding DNA: TGTGCCAGCAGTGCAGAAAGTACAGGGTCGACTCAGCCCCAGCATTTT. Protein: CASSAESTGSTQPQHF. The genes are TRBV2 and TRBJ1-5; D is perhaps TRBD1 (6 bases). CDR1 is SNHLY and CDR2 is FYNNEI in the germline V gene. V lost 4 bases to trimming and J lost 6 bases, with 19 bases between them. The CDR3 is 16 amino acids. Full variable domain (remainder filled in from reference TRBV2 and TRBJ1-5): EPEVTQTPSHQVTQMGQEVILRCVPISNHLYFYWYRQILGQKVEFLVSFYNNEISEKSEIFDDQFSVERPDGSNFTLKIRSTKLEDSAMYFCASSAESTGSTQPQHFGDGTRLSIL.

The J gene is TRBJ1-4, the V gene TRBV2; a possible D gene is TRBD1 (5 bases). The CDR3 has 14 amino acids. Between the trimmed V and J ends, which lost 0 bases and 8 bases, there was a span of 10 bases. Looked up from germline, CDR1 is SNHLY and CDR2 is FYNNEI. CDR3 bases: TGTGCCAGCAGTGAAGCCCGGGGGGGGGAAAAACTGTTTTTT. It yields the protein CASSEARGGEKLFF.

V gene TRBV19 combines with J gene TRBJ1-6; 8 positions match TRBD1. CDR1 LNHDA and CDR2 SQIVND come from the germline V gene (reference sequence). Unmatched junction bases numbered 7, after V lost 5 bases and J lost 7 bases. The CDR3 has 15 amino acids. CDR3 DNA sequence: TGTGCCAGTAGTCCCATTGACAGGGGAAATTCACCCCTCCACTTT. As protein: CASSPIDRGNSPLHF.

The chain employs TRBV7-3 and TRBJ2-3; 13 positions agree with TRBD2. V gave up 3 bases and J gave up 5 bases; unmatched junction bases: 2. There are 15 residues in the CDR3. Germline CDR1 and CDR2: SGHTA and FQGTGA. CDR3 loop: CASSFRTSGGDTQYF. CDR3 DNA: TGTGCCAGCAGCTTTAGGACTAGCGGGGGAGATACGCAGTATTTT. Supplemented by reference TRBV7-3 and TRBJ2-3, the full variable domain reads GAGVSQTPSNKVTEKGKYVELRCDPISGHTALYWYRQSLGQGPEFLIYFQGTGAADDSGLPNDRFFAVRPEGSVSTLKIQRTERGDSAVYLCASSFRTSGGDTQYFGPGTRLTVL.

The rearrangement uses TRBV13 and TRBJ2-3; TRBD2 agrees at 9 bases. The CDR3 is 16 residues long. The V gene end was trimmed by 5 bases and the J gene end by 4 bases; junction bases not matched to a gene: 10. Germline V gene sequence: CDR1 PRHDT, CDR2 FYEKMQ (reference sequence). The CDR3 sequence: CASSPQAGGHSDTQYF. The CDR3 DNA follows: TGTGCCAGCAGCCCCCAAGCGGGAGGACATTCAGATACGCAGTATTTT.

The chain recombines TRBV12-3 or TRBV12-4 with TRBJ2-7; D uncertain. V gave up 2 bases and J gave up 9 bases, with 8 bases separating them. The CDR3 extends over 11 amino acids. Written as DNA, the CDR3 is TGTGCCAGCAGTTTAACACACCGGCAGTACTTC. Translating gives CASSLTHRQYF.

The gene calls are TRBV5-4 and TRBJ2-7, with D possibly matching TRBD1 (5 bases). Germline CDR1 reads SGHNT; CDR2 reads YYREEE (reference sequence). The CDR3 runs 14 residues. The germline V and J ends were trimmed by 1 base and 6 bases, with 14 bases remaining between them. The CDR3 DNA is TGTGCCAGCAGCTTGATGGGCAGGGCAGGCGAGCAGTACTTC. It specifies CASSLMGRAGEQYF.

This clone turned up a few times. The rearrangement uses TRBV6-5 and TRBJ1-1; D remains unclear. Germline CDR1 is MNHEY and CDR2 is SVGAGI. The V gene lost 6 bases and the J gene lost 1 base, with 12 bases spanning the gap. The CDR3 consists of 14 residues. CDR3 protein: CASSLTNSNTEAFF. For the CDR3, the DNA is TGTGCCAGCAGCCTTACGAACTCGAACACTGAAGCTTTCTTT.

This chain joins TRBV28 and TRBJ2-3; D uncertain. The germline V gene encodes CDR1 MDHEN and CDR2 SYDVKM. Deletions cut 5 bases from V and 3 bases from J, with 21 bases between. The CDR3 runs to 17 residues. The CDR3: CASSETVLPKSTDTQYF. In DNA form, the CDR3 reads TGTGCCAGCAGTGAAACAGTGTTACCGAAGTCTACAGATACGCAGTATTTT.

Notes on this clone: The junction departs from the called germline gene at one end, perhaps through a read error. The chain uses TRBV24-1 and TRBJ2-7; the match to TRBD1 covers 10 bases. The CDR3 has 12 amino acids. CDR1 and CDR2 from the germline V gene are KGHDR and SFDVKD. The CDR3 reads CRGRDRGYEQYF. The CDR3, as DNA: TGCCGAGGTCGGGACAGGGGCTACGAGCAGTACTTC.

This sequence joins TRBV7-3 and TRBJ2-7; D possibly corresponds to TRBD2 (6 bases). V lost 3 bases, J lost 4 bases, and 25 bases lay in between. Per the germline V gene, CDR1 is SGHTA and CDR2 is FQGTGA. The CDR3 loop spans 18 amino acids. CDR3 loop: CASSFPSTIGWRGYEQYF. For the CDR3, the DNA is TGTGCCAGCAGCTTCCCAAGCACTATAGGGTGGCGGGGTTACGAGCAGTACTTC.

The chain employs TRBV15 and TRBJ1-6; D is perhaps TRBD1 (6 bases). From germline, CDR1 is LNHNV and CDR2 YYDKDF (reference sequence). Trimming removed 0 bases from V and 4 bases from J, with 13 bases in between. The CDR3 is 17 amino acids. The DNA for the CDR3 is TGTGCCACCAGCAGAGATGAGGGGGTCGGATATAATTCACCCCTCCACTTT. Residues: CATSRDEGVGYNSPLHF.